The 6 T cell receptor beta chains below come from one sample, sequenced in a study of shared clonotypes between healthy human individuals. Clones were sequenced by immunoSEQ multiplex PCR, and TCRdb holds only the in-frame ones, with some missing. This sample has some 1,100,000 clones, with 75% to 80% found just once. What was sequenced was memory CD4+ T cells from PBMCs. As to subset: CD45RA-negative fraction. The receptors come from a man aged 18-30 years in good health. Some clones in this sample may be carry-over from other donors' samples.

The chain has TRBV23-1 and TRBJ1-2; D not resolved. TRBV23-1 is recorded as an ORF, its role being uncertain. V was clipped by 1 base and J by 5 bases, with 11 bases between them. This CDR3 region has 14 residues. In DNA, the CDR3 is TGCGCCAGCAGTCAATACGAGACACCGTATGGCTACACCTTC. It translates to CASSQYETPYGYTF.

This clone was counted at least ten times. The chain links TRBV6-4 to TRBJ1-1; TRBD1 aligns across 9 bases. The CDR3 has 13 residues. Per germline, CDR1 MRHNA and CDR2 SNTAGT. Germline trimming cut 4 bases from V and 10 bases from J; bases unmatched to any gene: 7. In nucleotides, the CDR3 is TGTGCCAGCAGTGGAGGGACAGGGAAAGGAGCTTTCTTT. Amino acid sequence: CASSGGTGKGAFF.

V gene TRBV18 combines with J gene TRBJ2-7; D is unclear. V lost 4 bases and J 4 bases, leaving 8 bases between the germline ends. Looked up from germline, CDR1 is KGHSH and CDR2 is LQKENI. This CDR3 is built from 12 residues. The CDR3 loop reads CASSRSNYEQYF. The CDR3 region has the DNA TGTGCCAGCTCACGGAGCAATTACGAGCAGTACTTC.

The rearrangement uses TRBV19 and TRBJ1-2, with D maybe TRBD1 (5 bases). This CDR3 contains 13 residues. Deletions cut 5 bases from V and 7 bases from J, with 14 bases between. CDR1 and CDR2 from the germline V gene are LNHDA and SQIVND (reference sequence). CDR3 residues: CASSPRDRRGYTF. The DNA for the CDR3 is TGTGCCAGTAGTCCTCGGGACCGACGTGGCTACACCTTC.

This clone was recorded only once. The same CDR3 is also encoded by other DNA sequences in this sample. J is TRBJ2-7 and V is TRBV5-1; 9 bases align to TRBD1. The CDR3 runs 14 residues. The germline V gene has CDR1 SGHRS and CDR2 YFSETQ. J gave up 3 bases and V 5 bases, and 6 bases lay outside the gene matches. The CDR3 loop reads CASSSGTGFYEQYF. The CDR3 nucleotides are TGCGCCAGCAGTTCCGGGACAGGGTTCTACGAGCAGTACTTC.

The chain has TRBV6-5 and TRBJ2-7; possibly TRBD2 for D (6 bases). V shed 6 bases and J shed 3 bases, with 9 bases lying between them. Per the germline V gene, CDR1 is MNHEY and CDR2 is SVGAGI. CDR3 length: 12 amino acids. The CDR3 DNA follows: TGTGCCAGCAGCCAGGACTACTACGAGCAGTACTTC. Translating it yields CASSQDYYEQYF.